Listed here is a single T cell receptor beta chain. Its antigen is still unknown. No base quality information exists; no much larger clone differs at one position. The library relied on the immunoSEQ multiplex PCR assay. For most patients, genomic DNA was isolated using the Qiagen DNeasy Blood and Tissue Kit and was shipped frozen to Adaptive Biotechnologies for TCR sequencing. High-throughput TCR-beta CDR3 sequencing of genomic DNA from most patients was performed by Adaptive Biotechnologies. Per the original workflow: Adaptive's ImmunoSEQ software was the source of the TCR sequencing data for approximately 18 patients, while a few other patients were processed with MiXCR and VDJtools. CD4 versus CD8 sorting errors were corrected by removing sequences found in both subsets at a frequency ratio below 5:1. CDR3 nucleotide sequences shared by donor and recipient were removed because the origin of these sequences could not be assigned. To count as alloreactive, a clone needed at least 2-fold expansion over unstimulated cells and a minimum CFSE-low frequency of 0.002% (template counts) or 0.001% (read counts). Clones were considered mappable if detected in sequenced pre-transplant spleen, lymph node, or MLR CFSE-low populations of the donor or recipient. The cumulative frequency of alloreactive clones was calculated as a percentage of all sequences, weighted by copy number. Here the immuneACCESS table is served through TCRdb, limited to in-frame sequences with V and J called. Missing clones are a known gap in these copies; in checked studies unresolved V genes cover under half, and the rest lacks a known reason. That table furnishes V, J and clone size, whereas the DNA furnished D and trimming. The sample contains tens of thousands of clones, 85% to 95% of them found a single time. The ten most abundant clones make up under 25% of the sample.

The sample comes from a study of graft-versus-host responses after intestinal transplantation (dated by TCRdb to 2020 to 2023). At the level of the whole study: The transplants that recipients got were multivisceral, liver-intestinal, or isolated intestinal. Donor T cell macrochimerism was defined as a peak of at least 4% donor T cells among recipient peripheral blood mononuclear cells. The cohort enrolled 20 to 25 intestinal transplant recipients, one of whom was a retransplant, and 3 patients without pretransplant specimens were excluded. Every recipient was given anti-thymocyte globulin induction, followed by roughly 3 years of maintenance tacrolimus and steroids. Alloreactive clones were identified by sequencing pre-transplant mixed lymphocyte reaction products and comparing these products with unstimulated pre-transplant donor and recipient T cells. Bulk TCR-beta CDR3 sequencing was used to track graft-versus-host and host-versus-graft alloreactive T cell clones in the graft, circulation and bone marrow after intestinal transplantation. Rather than being sequenced by the commercial service, samples from three later patients were sequenced in-house on an Illumina MiSeq and processed with MiXCR. The research as a whole found: In patients with donor T cell macrochimerism, the allografts had high GvH to HvG T cell clonal ratios. Conclusions were limited by the relatively low number and heterogeneity of intestinal transplant patients. Early after transplant, peak levels of circulating GvH clones were associated with declines in HvG clones. GvH clones were found in recipient bone marrow, and some of the GvH clones appeared earlier in ileal mucosa or blood, which is consistent with an intestinal mucosal origin.

Taken with the paper, the label for time point translates to: cells obtained before transplantation from donor or recipient. CD3+CD4+ and CD3+CD8+ populations were FACS-sorted from unstimulated pre-transplant donor and recipient cells taken from spleen or lymph nodes. The V and J ends are trimmed by 4 bases and 5 bases, leaving 19 bases between them. The germline V gene encodes CDR1 MDHEN and CDR2 SYDVKM. Taken from cysteine to phenylalanine, the CDR3 has 16 residues. Only the CDR3 region is kept as DNA, spanning 48 bases read in frame from base 1. This clonotype was obtained from a human donor who was the organ donor for an intestinal transplant. The sequence joins TRBV28 to TRBJ2-3; confidence is insufficient to name the D gene. The material was unstimulated CD8+ T cells sorted from spleen or lymph node cells, obtained before transplant. Read as DNA, the sequence is TGTGCCAGCAGTTGGGCCGCTCGGGCAGGCGGAGATACGCAGTATTTT. Translated, it reads CASSWAARAGGDTQYF.